A single sample gave rise to the 8 T cell receptor beta chains below, sequenced in a study of blood T cells in healthy people across ages. With a J-beta primer mix and a sample-barcoded 5' primer, a second PCR ran about 7 to 12 cycles. TCRdb called the 5' RACE reads again in MiXCR, with one record for every CDR3 protein. This sample carries about 1.8 million distinct CDR3 sequences, around half of them seen once, and the ten largest clones take less than 2.5%. Sequencing input: blood. The receptor set was obtained from a middle-aged woman in good health.

The V call is TRBV7-8, the J call TRBJ2-3; 11 nucleotides align to TRBD2. Germline V lookup: CDR1 SGHVS, CDR2 FQNEAQ. The CDR3 contains 18 residues. Unmatched junction bases numbered 15, after V lost 8 bases and J lost 2 bases. CDR3 amino acids: CASVGGVLAGVSTDTQYF. CDR3 in DNA: TGTGCCAGCGTCGGGGGGGTACTAGCGGGGGTTTCCACAGATACGCAGTATTTT. Complete variable domain (other parts from reference TRBV7-8 and TRBJ2-3): GAGVSQSPRYKVAKRGQDVALRCDPISGHVSLFWYQQALGQGPEFLTYFQNEAQLDKSGLPSDRFFAERPEGSVSTLKIQRTQQEDSAVYLCASVGGVLAGVSTDTQYFGPGTRLTVL.

The chain has TRBV27 and TRBJ2-1, with 7 positions matching TRBD1. Unmatched junction bases numbered 11, after V lost 6 bases and J lost 6 bases. Germline-derived CDR1 and CDR2 are MNHEY and SMNVEV (reference sequence). This CDR3 is 15 amino acids long. Written as DNA, the CDR3 is TGTGCCAGCAGCTCCCGGGACAGTTCTATCAATGAGCAGTTCTTC. Translation gives CASSSRDSSINEQFF.

The V call is TRBV6-1, the J call TRBJ2-3, with 9 bases matching TRBD1. Losses at the gene ends were 6 bases for V and 6 bases for J; bases not matched to a gene: 13. The CDR3 has 16 amino acids. The germline gives CDR1 MNHNS, CDR2 SASEGT. Written as DNA, the CDR3 is TGTGCCAGCAGGAGATCACCGGGACAGGGTGGGGATACGCAGTATTTT. Its translation: CASRRSPGQGGDTQYF.

The sample holds one count of this clonotype. One end of the junction varies from germline; a read error may be responsible. The chain links TRBV4-3 to TRBJ2-3; 7 positions agree with TRBD2. CDR1 and CDR2 (germline): LGHNA, YSLEER. This CDR3 comprises 14 residues. The CDR3 protein is CANSQGTGGYTQYF. As DNA, the CDR3 is TGCGCCAACAGCCAAGGGACGGGGGGATATACGCAGTATTTT.

This chain connects TRBV6-1 to TRBJ1-1; 8 positions match TRBD1. From germline, CDR1 is MNHNS and CDR2 SASEGT. This CDR3 has 17 residues. With V trimmed by 8 bases and J by 1 base, 15 bases remained unmatched. CDR3: CASSQDRVETKNTEAFF. The DNA for the CDR3 is TGTGCCAGCTCCCAGGACAGGGTGGAGACGAAGAACACTGAAGCTTTCTTT.

This clonotype was seen a few times. The chain links TRBV28 to TRBJ2-3, with 12 bases lining up with TRBD2. CDR3 size: 19 residues. Germline V lookup: CDR1 MDHEN, CDR2 SYDVKM. V trimming: 4 bases; J trimming: 5 bases; junction bases outside the gene matches: 16. The CDR3 nucleotides are TGTGCCAGCAGTTCCCCTCTGGGGCTAGCGGGGGGGCTAAGAGATACGCAGTATTTT. Its protein product is CASSSPLGLAGGLRDTQYF.

This clonotype has more than one count but fewer than ten. This chain connects TRBV4-1 to TRBJ1-6; D unresolved. From germline, CDR1 is MGHRA and CDR2 YSYEKL. V was trimmed by 2 bases and J by 6 bases, leaving 14 bases between them. The CDR3 spans 16 residues. The CDR3 DNA sequence: TGCGCCAGCAGCCAATTCGGGGTACGGGCTAATTCACCCCTCCACTTT. It encodes CASSQFGVRANSPLHF.

The V call is TRBV5-1, the J call TRBJ2-7; 8 positions match TRBD2. The closer fit of TRBJ2-5 to the DNA end suggests the J call may be wrong. This CDR3 is 14 amino acids long. Germline loops: CDR1 SGHRS, CDR2 YFSETQ. In DNA, the CDR3 is TGCGCCAGCAGCCGGACTAGCTGGCAAGAGACCCAGTACTTC. Amino acids: CASSRTSWQETQYF.